The rows below give T cell receptor beta chains drawn from one sample of a study of T-cell reconstitution after alpha-beta-depleted transplantation in children. MiXCR, applied by TCRdb to the PCR reads, yields one record per CDR3 protein. The sample yields a few hundred thousand distinct CDR3 sequences, roughly 21% seen once. Sequenced material: PBMCs from the stem cell graft donor, taken from the stem cell graft. These receptors came from a human donor who donated a stem cell graft to a child with acute myeloid leukemia. The CDR3 runs from the conserved cysteine through the conserved F or W. A D gene is named only where the DNA matches it firmly. A clone size is listed for some rows: how often the clone was seen (once, few, many), or a class if it is expanded.

clone size: few
J gene: TRBJ2-2
V gene: TRBV27
D gene: .
CDR3 protein: CASTIDPGAAFSGELFF
CDR3 DNA: TGTGCCAGCACCATTGACCCCGGGGCAGCCTTTAGCGGGGAGCTGTTTTTT

clone size: .
J gene: TRBJ2-7
V gene: TRBV5-1
D gene: TRBD1
CDR3 protein: CASSAGQGAGYEQYF
CDR3 DNA: TGCGCCAGCAGCGCTGGACAGGGGGCTGGATACGAGCAGTACTTC

clone size: .
J gene: TRBJ2-3
V gene: TRBV20-1
D gene: TRBD1
CDR3 protein: CSAWTGQVPDTQYF
CDR3 DNA: TGCAGTGCCTGGACAGGGCAGGTGCCAGATACGCAGTATTTT

clone size: .
J gene: TRBJ2-3
V gene: TRBV12-3/TRBV12-4
D gene: .
CDR3 protein: CASSPGGFRLDTQYF
CDR3 DNA: TGTGCCAGCAGCCCCGGTGGGTTTCGTCTAGATACGCAGTATTTT

clone size: many
J gene: TRBJ2-1
V gene: TRBV7-2
D gene: TRBD2
CDR3 protein: CASSLAGLDGFF
CDR3 DNA: TGTGCCAGCAGCTTAGCAGGACTAGATGGGTTCTTC

clone size: few
J gene: TRBJ1-2
V gene: TRBV5-1
D gene: .
CDR3 protein: CASSYWDVTLAGYTF
CDR3 DNA: TGCGCCAGCAGCTACTGGGACGTGACTCTCGCTGGCTACACCTTC

clone size: many
J gene: TRBJ2-1
V gene: TRBV6-5
D gene: .
CDR3 protein: CASSLERYSYNEQFF
CDR3 DNA: TGTGCCAGCAGTTTGGAGCGCTATTCCTACAATGAGCAGTTCTTC

clone size: .
J gene: TRBJ2-5
V gene: TRBV4-3
D gene: TRBD1
CDR3 protein: CASSQDSIVGQGRKTQYF
CDR3 DNA: TGCGCCAGCAGCCAAGACTCCATCGTGGGACAGGGGCGTAAGACCCAGTACTTC

clone size: few
J gene: TRBJ2-3
V gene: TRBV15
D gene: TRBD2
CDR3 protein: CATSPRTSGRAIDTQYF
CDR3 DNA: TGTGCCACCAGCCCACGGACTAGCGGGAGGGCAATAGATACGCAGTATTTT

clone size: .
J gene: TRBJ1-5
V gene: TRBV11-2
D gene: .
CDR3 protein: CASSLEGPVQPQHF
CDR3 DNA: TGTGCCAGCAGCTTAGAGGGCCCGGTACAGCCCCAGCATTTT

clone size: few
J gene: TRBJ2-7
V gene: TRBV28
D gene: TRBD2
CDR3 protein: CASHRGSLSYEQYF
CDR3 DNA: TGTGCCAGCCACCGCGGGAGCCTCTCCTACGAGCAGTACTTC

clone size: .
J gene: TRBJ2-1
V gene: TRBV28
D gene: TRBD2
CDR3 protein: CASTVGEGVYNEQFF
CDR3 DNA: TGTGCCAGCACGGTCGGGGAGGGAGTGTACAATGAGCAGTTCTTC

clone size: .
J gene: TRBJ2-1
V gene: TRBV7-3
D gene: TRBD2
CDR3 protein: CASSLGLAAPNEQFF
CDR3 DNA: TGTGCCAGCAGCTTAGGACTAGCGGCGCCCAATGAGCAGTTCTTC

clone size: few
J gene: TRBJ2-7
V gene: TRBV28
D gene: TRBD2
CDR3 protein: CASYRASGSYEQYF
CDR3 DNA: TGTGCCAGCTACAGAGCCAGCGGGAGTTACGAGCAGTACTTC

clone size: .
J gene: TRBJ2-5
V gene: TRBV21-1
D gene: .
CDR3 protein: CASSNSSAGTQYF
CDR3 DNA: TGTGCCAGCAGCAATAGTAGCGCGGGGACCCAGTACTTC

clone size: many
J gene: TRBJ2-5
V gene: TRBV10-1
D gene: .
CDR3 protein: CASSDRYQETQYF
CDR3 DNA: TGCGCCAGCAGTGATAGGTACCAAGAGACCCAGTACTTC

clone size: .
J gene: TRBJ2-3
V gene: TRBV4-1
D gene: TRBD2
CDR3 protein: CASSQGLAGSTDTQYF
CDR3 DNA: TGCGCCAGCAGCCAAGGACTAGCGGGGAGCACAGATACGCAGTATTTT

clone size: .
J gene: TRBJ2-1
V gene: TRBV10-3
D gene: TRBD2
CDR3 protein: CAISGPGGSYNEQFF
CDR3 DNA: TGTGCCATCAGTGGGCCGGGGGGCTCCTACAATGAGCAGTTCTTC

clone size: many
J gene: TRBJ2-1
V gene: TRBV6-5
D gene: TRBD2
CDR3 protein: CASSPGLVGYNEQFF
CDR3 DNA: TGTGCCAGCAGTCCCGGACTAGTGGGCTACAATGAGCAGTTCTTC

clone size: few
J gene: TRBJ1-1
V gene: TRBV12-5
D gene: .
CDR3 protein: CASGSGFASEAFF
CDR3 DNA: TGTGCTAGTGGTTCCGGTTTTGCTTCTGAAGCTTTCTTT

clone size: .
J gene: TRBJ2-7
V gene: TRBV28
D gene: TRBD2
CDR3 protein: CASMVSPGLAYEQYF
CDR3 DNA: TGTGCCAGCATGGTCTCTCCGGGACTAGCCTACGAGCAGTACTTC

clone size: many
J gene: TRBJ2-7
V gene: TRBV10-3
D gene: .
CDR3 protein: CAISESNRVEYF
CDR3 DNA: TGTGCCATCAGTGAGTCAAACCGAGTGGAGTACTTC

clone size: .
J gene: TRBJ2-7
V gene: TRBV28
D gene: .
CDR3 protein: CASSYPTLNYEQYF
CDR3 DNA: TGTGCCAGCAGTTACCCGACACTTAACTACGAGCAGTACTTC

clone size: .
J gene: TRBJ2-7
V gene: TRBV7-9
D gene: .
CDR3 protein: CASSRASSYEQYF
CDR3 DNA: TGTGCCAGCAGCCGGGCCAGCTCCTACGAGCAGTACTTC

clone size: many
J gene: TRBJ2-5
V gene: TRBV5-1
D gene: .
CDR3 protein: CASSPGVSAETQYF
CDR3 DNA: TGCGCCAGCAGTCCAGGGGTCTCTGCAGAGACCCAGTACTTC

clone size: once
J gene: TRBJ2-3
V gene: TRBV30
D gene: .
CDR3 protein: CAWSVNLADTQYF
CDR3 DNA: TGTGCCTGGAGTGTAAATTTGGCAGATACGCAGTATTTT

clone size: .
J gene: TRBJ1-5
V gene: TRBV12-3/TRBV12-4
D gene: .
CDR3 protein: CASTRTVNQPQHF
CDR3 DNA: TGTGCCAGCACCCGGACCGTAAATCAGCCCCAGCATTTT

clone size: .
J gene: TRBJ2-1
V gene: TRBV7-9
D gene: TRBD2
CDR3 protein: CASSLQRGWVF
CDR3 DNA: TGTGCCAGCAGCTTACAGCGGGGTTGGGTGTTC

clone size: few
J gene: TRBJ2-3
V gene: TRBV9
D gene: TRBD2
CDR3 protein: CASSAGTSGRGTDTQYF
CDR3 DNA: TGTGCCAGCAGCGCCGGGACTAGCGGGAGGGGCACAGATACGCAGTATTTT

clone size: many
J gene: TRBJ2-7
V gene: TRBV4-3
D gene: .
CDR3 protein: CASSFLTSSYEQYF
CDR3 DNA: TGCGCCAGCAGCTTTCTGACTAGCTCCTACGAGCAGTACTTC

clone size: .
J gene: TRBJ2-1
V gene: TRBV15
D gene: TRBD2
CDR3 protein: CATSRDLSITSGRKNEQFF
CDR3 DNA: TGTGCCACCAGCAGAGATTTGTCTATAACTAGCGGGAGGAAAAATGAGCAGTTCTTC

clone size: .
J gene: TRBJ2-7
V gene: TRBV11-2
D gene: TRBD2
CDR3 protein: CASSLVPAGASYEQYF
CDR3 DNA: TGTGCCAGCAGCTTAGTTCCAGCGGGAGCTTCCTACGAGCAGTACTTC

clone size: .
J gene: TRBJ2-5
V gene: TRBV28
D gene: TRBD2
CDR3 protein: CASSFPGLAAFQETQYF
CDR3 DNA: TGTGCCAGCAGTTTCCCGGGACTAGCGGCCTTTCAAGAGACCCAGTACTTC

clone size: many
J gene: TRBJ1-1
V gene: TRBV20-1
D gene: .
CDR3 protein: CSAREPGRNTEAFF
CDR3 DNA: TGCAGTGCTAGAGAACCAGGGCGGAACACTGAAGCTTTCTTT

clone size: .
J gene: TRBJ1-1
V gene: TRBV28
D gene: .
CDR3 protein: CASSSPMNTEAFF
CDR3 DNA: TGTGCCAGCAGTTCCCCCATGAACACTGAAGCTTTCTTT

clone size: few
J gene: TRBJ2-1
V gene: TRBV27
D gene: .
CDR3 protein: CASSLSIWREEGNEQFF
CDR3 DNA: TGTGCCAGCAGTTTATCGATATGGAGGGAGGAGGGCAATGAGCAGTTCTTC

clone size: .
J gene: TRBJ2-5
V gene: TRBV5-1
D gene: TRBD2
CDR3 protein: CASSLWGLAAQREETQYF
CDR3 DNA: TGCGCCAGCAGCTTGTGGGGACTAGCGGCTCAGAGGGAAGAGACCCAGTACTTC

clone size: few
J gene: TRBJ1-2
V gene: TRBV2
D gene: .
CDR3 protein: CASTAGSIGYTF
CDR3 DNA: TGTGCCAGCACGGCAGGGTCCATTGGCTACACCTTC

clone size: .
J gene: TRBJ2-7
V gene: TRBV18
D gene: TRBD2
CDR3 protein: CASSPEDGGTYEQYF
CDR3 DNA: TGTGCCAGCTCACCCGAAGACGGGGGGACCTACGAGCAGTACTTC

clone size: once
J gene: TRBJ2-3
V gene: TRBV27
D gene: .
CDR3 protein: CASRPQGRGTDTQYF
CDR3 DNA: TGTGCCAGCAGACCACAGGGAAGGGGCACAGATACGCAGTATTTT

clone size: many
J gene: TRBJ1-2
V gene: TRBV29-1
D gene: .
CDR3 protein: CSVAWNQGTGYTF
CDR3 DNA: TGCAGCGTTGCCTGGAATCAGGGGACTGGCTACACCTTC

clone size: many
J gene: TRBJ2-1
V gene: TRBV20-1
D gene: .
CDR3 protein: CSARGIGRGEQFF
CDR3 DNA: TGCAGTGCTAGAGGAATCGGGAGAGGTGAGCAGTTCTTC

clone size: .
J gene: TRBJ2-6
V gene: TRBV9
D gene: .
CDR3 protein: CASSVATYSSGANVLTF
CDR3 DNA: TGTGCCAGCAGCGTAGCTACGTACAGCTCTGGGGCCAACGTCCTGACTTTC

clone size: .
J gene: TRBJ2-2
V gene: TRBV6-1
D gene: TRBD2
CDR3 protein: CASSPAGGLAANTGELFF
CDR3 DNA: TGTGCCAGTTCACCGGCTGGAGGACTAGCGGCGAACACCGGGGAGCTGTTTTTT

clone size: many
J gene: TRBJ2-3
V gene: TRBV20-1
D gene: TRBD2
CDR3 protein: CSAAWLAGGTDTQYF
CDR3 DNA: TGCAGTGCAGCTTGGCTAGCGGGCGGCACAGATACGCAGTATTTT

clone size: .
J gene: TRBJ1-1
V gene: TRBV20-1
D gene: TRBD1
CDR3 protein: CSARDLDRGSDTEAFF
CDR3 DNA: TGCAGTGCTAGAGACTTGGACAGGGGATCAGACACTGAAGCTTTCTTT

clone size: .
J gene: TRBJ2-1
V gene: TRBV10-3
D gene: TRBD2
CDR3 protein: CAITGTSANEQFF
CDR3 DNA: TGTGCCATCACCGGGACTAGCGCCAATGAGCAGTTCTTC

clone size: few
J gene: TRBJ2-3
V gene: TRBV5-1
D gene: .
CDR3 protein: CASSLQSDTQYF
CDR3 DNA: TGCGCCAGCAGCCTGCAATCAGATACGCAGTATTTT

clone size: few
J gene: TRBJ2-1
V gene: TRBV29-1
D gene: TRBD2
CDR3 protein: CSVEAVGTKINEQFF
CDR3 DNA: TGCAGCGTTGAAGCCGTGGGGACTAAGATTAATGAGCAGTTCTTC

clone size: .
J gene: TRBJ1-1
V gene: TRBV9
D gene: .
CDR3 protein: CASKGVWGQNTEAFF
CDR3 DNA: TGTGCCAGCAAGGGGGTTTGGGGCCAGAACACTGAAGCTTTCTTT

clone size: .
J gene: TRBJ2-2
V gene: TRBV7-2
D gene: .
CDR3 protein: CASSIWGPTTGELFF
CDR3 DNA: TGTGCCAGCAGCATCTGGGGACCAACTACCGGGGAGCTGTTTTTT

clone size: .
J gene: TRBJ2-7
V gene: TRBV7-8
D gene: .
CDR3 protein: CASSFRAGTLYEQYF
CDR3 DNA: TGTGCCAGCAGCTTCCGGGCGGGGACTTTGTACGAGCAGTACTTC

clone size: many
J gene: TRBJ2-7
V gene: TRBV28
D gene: TRBD2
CDR3 protein: CASSSGLAGVNYEQYF
CDR3 DNA: TGTGCCAGCAGTTCCGGACTAGCGGGAGTCAACTACGAGCAGTACTTC

clone size: few
J gene: TRBJ2-1
V gene: TRBV20-1
D gene: .
CDR3 protein: CSAGRPARSSYNEQFF
CDR3 DNA: TGCAGTGCTGGACGTCCGGCTCGAAGCTCCTACAATGAGCAGTTCTTC

clone size: .
J gene: TRBJ2-7
V gene: TRBV4-1
D gene: .
CDR3 protein: CASSQEGTGSYEQYF
CDR3 DNA: TGCGCCAGCAGCCAAGAGGGCACAGGGTCCTACGAGCAGTACTTC

clone size: few
J gene: TRBJ1-3
V gene: TRBV6-2/TRBV6-3
D gene: .
CDR3 protein: CASSPGVASGNTIYF
CDR3 DNA: TGTGCCAGCAGCCCCGGCGTAGCCTCTGGAAACACCATATATTTT

clone size: few
J gene: TRBJ2-5
V gene: TRBV7-6
D gene: .
CDR3 protein: CASSLPYQEETQYF
CDR3 DNA: TGTGCCAGCAGCCTCCCGTACCAGGAGGAGACCCAGTACTTC